The 14 T cell receptor beta chains presented below share a single source sample, sequenced in a study of blood T cell repertoires in COVID-19. Data came from immunoSEQ multiplex PCR; TCRdb stores just in-frame clones and leaves some out. The sample lists about 400,000 clones; 80% to 90% were seen once. Sequencing was performed on PBMCs or T cells enriched from blood (not recorded which). The receptors shown here come from a man in his forties in a cohort exposed to, infected with or recovered from COVID-19 (not recorded which).

The chain couples TRBV5-1 to TRBJ2-1; TRBD2 agrees at 10 bases. The CDR3 loop spans 17 amino acids. Germline V gives CDR1 SGHRS, CDR2 YFSETQ. V dropped 3 bases and J dropped 5; count of bases not matched to a gene: 11. Here the CDR3 reads CASSSTLSGRANNEQFF. Written as DNA, the CDR3 is TGCGCCAGCAGCTCAACATTGAGCGGGAGGGCCAACAATGAGCAGTTCTTC.

The gene calls are TRBV9 and TRBJ1-1; 8 bases are a match to TRBD1. Trimming took 4 bases from V and 4 from J; bases not matched to a gene: 9. The CDR3 totals 15 residues. Germline CDR1 SGDLS, CDR2 YYNGEE. Here the CDR3 DNA reads TGTGCCAGCAGCCCTCTTTCCCAGGGGGCCACTGAAGCTTTCTTT. It encodes CASSPLSQGATEAFF.

Only one count was recorded for this clone. This chain's CDR3 is CASSVDISGSANTGELFF. CDR3 nucleotides: TGTGCCAGCAGCGTAGATATTAGCGGGAGTGCAAACACCGGGGAGCTGTTTTTT. The chain employs TRBV9 and TRBJ2-2; 9 bases are a match to TRBD2. With V trimmed by 0 bases and J by 2 bases, 8 bases remained unmatched. The germline CDR1 and CDR2 sequences are SGDLS and YYNGEE. The CDR3 is 18 residues long.

V and J are TRBV9 and TRBJ2-2; D ambiguous. The length of the CDR3 is 13 residues. Germline V gene sequence: CDR1 SGDLS, CDR2 YYNGEE. Trimming left V 3 bases short and J 4 bases short, with 7 bases between. The CDR3 sequence is CASSGALTGELFF. CDR3 coding DNA: TGTGCCAGCAGCGGAGCCCTCACCGGGGAGCTGTTTTTT.

This clone appeared once. The chain recombines TRBV5-1 with TRBJ2-2; D is possibly TRBD2 (7 bases). This CDR3 is built from 16 residues. Germline V gene data show CDR1 as SGHRS and CDR2 as YFSETQ. Trimming shortened V by 0 bases and J by 4 bases, and 13 bases separated the two germline ends. CDR3 in amino acids: CASSLEGGRGTGELFF. CDR3 sequence (DNA): TGCGCCAGCAGCTTGGAGGGGGGGCGAGGCACCGGGGAGCTGTTTTTT.

This chain joins TRBV24-1 and TRBJ1-5; D is possibly TRBD1 (6 bases). V lost 2 bases and J lost 0, with 10 bases in between. The CDR3 runs to 16 residues. Germline V CDR1 and CDR2: KGHDR, SFDVKD. CDR3 coding DNA: TGTGCCACCAGTGATTCGGGACACCATAGCAATCAGCCCCAGCATTTT. It translates to CATSDSGHHSNQPQHF.

This chain connects TRBV20-1 to TRBJ2-5; D might be TRBD2 (5 bases). This CDR3 has 11 amino acids. CDR1 and CDR2 (germline): DFQATT, SNEGSKA (reference sequence). Here the CDR3 reads CGTIRGETQYF. CDR3 nucleotides: TGCGGAACAATTCGAGGGGAGACCCAGTACTTC.

DNA of the CDR3: TGTGCCAGCAGTGACTCGGCTAGCTCTAGTACAGATACGCAGTATTTT. Protein: CASSDSASSSTDTQYF. This rearrangement joins TRBV6-4 to TRBJ2-3, with a possible D match to TRBD2 (5 bases). The germline gives CDR1 MRHNA, CDR2 SNTAGT. The CDR3 extends over 16 amino acids. V was shortened by 0 bases and J by 3 bases, with 13 bases between the two germline ends.

The table lists this clone with many counts. The rearrangement uses TRBV19 and TRBJ2-7; tentative D call: TRBD1 (6 bases). The CDR3 consists of 16 residues. V was clipped by 6 bases and J by 6 bases, with 24 bases between them. Germline V gene data show CDR1 as LNHDA and CDR2 as SQIVND (reference sequence). This CDR3 reads CASRTNQWDNRAEQYF. The CDR3 region has the DNA TGTGCCAGTAGAACGAATCAATGGGACAACCGGGCCGAGCAGTACTTC.

With regard to this clone: The same CDR3 can be traced to other DNA sequences in this sample. V gene TRBV6-5 combines with J gene TRBJ1-5; TRBD1 is a possible D gene (6 bases). The CDR3 is 14 amino acids. Germline CDR1 MNHEY, CDR2 SVGAGI. The V and J ends lost 2 bases and 7 bases respectively, with 12 bases between them. CDR3 nucleotides: TGTGCCAGCAGTTACCCAGGGGATGGCCAGCCCCAGCATTTT. Its protein product is CASSYPGDGQPQHF.

J is TRBJ2-6 and V is TRBV30; D is ambiguous. The ends were cut back, 2 bases at V and 1 base at J, with 3 bases in the middle. The CDR3 is made up of 13 amino acids. CDR1 is GTSNPN and CDR2 is SVGIG in the germline V gene (reference sequence). CDR3 residues: CAWSPSGANVLTF. As DNA, the CDR3 is TGTGCCTGGAGTCCATCTGGGGCCAACGTCCTGACTTTC.

The V and J genes are TRBV29-1 and TRBJ2-1; D possibly corresponds to TRBD1 (5 bases). This CDR3 region has 11 residues. From germline, CDR1 is SQVTM and CDR2 ANQGSEA. The V end was cut by 4 bases, the J end by 5 bases, with 6 bases between. The CDR3 loop reads CSVGQNNEQFF. The CDR3 DNA sequence: TGCAGCGTTGGACAGAACAATGAGCAGTTCTTC.

This chain links TRBV11-2 with TRBJ2-3; 7 positions agree with TRBD1. This CDR3 spans 13 amino acids. Per germline, CDR1 SGHAT and CDR2 FQNNGV. After removal of 5 bases from V and 7 bases from J, the junction contained 6 bases not matched to a gene. The CDR3 loop reads CASSADRSYTQYF. As DNA, the CDR3 is TGTGCCAGCAGCGCGGACAGGTCGTATACGCAGTATTTT.

V is TRBV29-1 and J is TRBJ1-2; 8 nucleotides match TRBD1. J was trimmed by 3 bases and V by 6 bases; bases with no gene match: 0. CDR1 and CDR2 from the germline V gene are SQVTM and ANQGSEA. The CDR3 loop spans 11 amino acids. The CDR3, as DNA: TGCAGCGTGACAGGGGACTATGGCTACACCTTC. It is translated as CSVTGDYGYTF. The variable domain in full, with the rest retrieved from reference TRBV29-1 and TRBJ1-2, is SAVISQKPSRDICQRGTSLTIQCQVDSQVTMMFWYRQQPGQSLTLIATANQGSEATYESGFVIDKFPISRPNLTFSTLTVSNMSPEDSSIYLCSVTGDYGYTFGSGTRLTVV.